One sample yielded the 7 T cell receptor beta chains listed below, sequenced in a study of shared clonotypes between healthy human individuals. The table came from immunoSEQ multiplex PCR; TCRdb's copy has only in-frame clones and leaves some out. The sample gives about 2.1 million clones, around 95% of which show up once; under 2% is in the top ten. CD45RO negativity and positive selection for CCR7 defined naive CD8 cells, a population that excluded terminally differentiated effector memory CD45RA+ cells. Sequenced input: naive CD8+ T cells from PBMCs. The receptors were sampled from a young man in good health. Some clones in this sample may be carry-over from other donors' samples.

The chain joins TRBV27 to TRBJ1-5; D is perhaps TRBD1 (5 bases). The CDR3 runs to 14 residues. Per the germline V gene, CDR1 is MNHEY and CDR2 is SMNVEV (reference sequence). V lost 6 bases to trimming and J lost 7 bases, with 16 bases between them. CDR3 nucleotides: TGTGCCAGCAGGGGGGGACGGTCTCAACAGCCCCAGCATTTT. This sequence encodes CASRGGRSQQPQHF.

The CDR3 reads CASSQEEGTLTEAFF. The CDR3 DNA sequence: TGCGCCAGCAGCCAAGAGGAAGGGACCTTAACTGAAGCTTTCTTT. The chain recombines TRBV4-1 with TRBJ1-1, with a weak D call TRBD1 (5 bases). V was clipped by 0 bases and J by 5 bases, with 13 bases between them. CDR3 length equals 15 residues. Germline assignment: CDR1 MGHRA and CDR2 YSYEKL.

This clone appeared once. The chain couples TRBV12-1 to TRBJ2-7; TRBD1 reflects the table's D call only, with no check against the DNA. TRBV12-1 is assigned pseudogene status. The CDR3 consists of 15 residues. CDR3 sequence: CASSSRIHRWYEQYF. CDR3 coding DNA: TGTGCCAGCAGCTCCAGGATTCATAGGTGGTACGAGCAGTACTTC.

J is TRBJ2-7 and V is TRBV5-1; a weak D match, TRBD1 (6 bases). In germline, CDR1 is SGHRS, CDR2 YFSETQ. The germline V and J ends were trimmed by 0 bases and 0 bases, with 16 bases remaining between them. CDR3 length equals 17 residues. This CDR3 is CASSLASMDRASYEQYF. The CDR3 coding sequence is TGCGCCAGCAGCTTGGCCAGTATGGACAGAGCCTCCTACGAGCAGTACTTC.

This clone was picked up one time. V gene TRBV27 combines with J gene TRBJ2-4, with D unclear. The germline V and J ends were trimmed by 4 bases and 3 bases, with 13 bases remaining between them. Germline V gene data show CDR1 as MNHEY and CDR2 as SMNVEV (reference sequence). This CDR3 region has 15 residues. In DNA form, the CDR3 reads TGTGCCAGCAGTTCGGGTAGCTCGGGCAAAAACATTCAGTACTTC. It codes for CASSSGSSGKNIQYF.

The chain combines TRBV2 with TRBJ2-7; perhaps TRBD1 as D (6 bases). The V end was cut by 0 bases, the J end by 6 bases, with 9 bases between. The CDR3 contains 13 residues. CDR1 is SNHLY, CDR2 FYNNEI, per germline. The CDR3 bases are TGTGCCAGCAGTGAAGCGGCAGGGGTCGAGCAGTACTTC. It translates to CASSEAAGVEQYF. Variable domain in full (rest from reference TRBV2 and TRBJ2-7): EPEVTQTPSHQVTQMGQEVILRCVPISNHLYFYWYRQILGQKVEFLVSFYNNEISEKSEIFDDQFSVERPDGSNFTLKIRSTKLEDSAMYFCASSEAAGVEQYFGPGTRLTVT.

The chain couples TRBV6-5 to TRBJ1-1; unclear D gene. This CDR3 spans 12 amino acids. In germline, CDR1 is MNHEY, CDR2 SVGAGI. V lost 5 bases, J lost 3 bases, and 7 bases lay in between. The CDR3 loop reads CASSEYHTEAFF. The CDR3 DNA follows: TGTGCCAGCAGTGAGTATCACACTGAAGCTTTCTTT.